The TCR beta chain under discussion was sequenced for a study of CXCR3-negative and CXCR3-positive naive CD8 T cells. Broader study findings: Both naive subsets showed comparably high diversity, and memory CD8+ cells showed much lower diversity. In CXCR3-positive naive cells, the TRB CDR3s were more hydrophobic than in CXCR3-negative naive cells.

UMI-labeled 5' RACE TRB cDNA libraries were prepared from the cells. One entry per CDR3 protein, without DNA, is what TCRdb gives after re-calling the 5' RACE reads. The sample has some 130,000 distinct CDR3 sequences, and its top ten clones hold 0.59%. As regards this clonotype: Its specificity is not known.

From germline, CDR1 is MDHEN and CDR2 SYDVKM. This CDR3 spans 15 amino acids. Sequenced input: naive CXCR3+ CD8+ T cells from blood. The subset denotes: CD45RO-CCR7+CD27+CD95- naive CD8+ T cells expressing CXCR3 (TNR3+). The gene calls are TRBV28 and TRBJ2-1. This sequence originates from a human donor in good health. Some clones in this sample may be carry-over from other donors' samples. CDR3 loop: CASSFLRDSYNEQFF.